The rows below give T cell receptor beta chains drawn from one sample of a study of relationships among human T cell subsets. One entry per CDR3 protein, called by TCRdb with MiXCR from the multiplex PCR reads. The table includes some 16,000 distinct CDR3 sequences, 62% detected once. The sequenced sample consisted of total T cells sorted from blood. These TCRs come from a man in his forties in good health. Each CDR3 is given with its conserved first and last residue. D genes are given only for firm matches. Clone size is not always given. Where it is, it says once, few, many or a class for expanded clones.

CASSNEVPGELFF,TGTGCCAGCAGTAACGAGGTGCCCGGGGAGCTGTTTTTT,TRBV10-3,.,.,TRBJ2-2
CATASPPYNEQFF,TGCGCCACCGCGAGCCCCCCCTACAATGAGCAGTTCTTC,TRBV27,.,few,TRBJ2-1
CASSPRTGGVEQYF,TGTGCCAGCAGTCCGAGGACAGGGGGCGTCGAGCAGTACTTC,TRBV11-2,TRBD1,.,TRBJ2-7
CAISGSNTEAFF,TGTGCCATCAGCGGGTCGAACACTGAAGCTTTCTTT,TRBV10-3,.,.,TRBJ1-1
CANSQTTSGSFNEQFF,TGTGCCAACAGCCAGACAACTAGCGGGAGTTTCAATGAGCAGTTCTTC,TRBV11-3,TRBD2,.,TRBJ2-1
CASSESSLREQYF,TGTGCCAGCAGTGAGTCCAGTCTACGAGAGCAGTACTTC,TRBV6-1,.,few,TRBJ2-7
CASSYGGGNQPQHF,TGTGCCAGCAGCTACGGCGGCGGCAATCAGCCCCAGCATTTT,TRBV12-3/TRBV12-4,.,few,TRBJ1-5
CASSLTRTGGNEQYF,TGTGCCAGCAGCCTCACCAGGACAGGGGGCAACGAGCAGTACTTC,TRBV11-2,TRBD1,.,TRBJ2-7
CASSYRTGGNQPQHF,TGTGCCAGCAGTTATCGGACAGGGGGCAATCAGCCCCAGCATTTT,TRBV28,TRBD1,.,TRBJ1-5
CAWSQGIHNEQFF,TGTGCCTGGTCGCAGGGGATCCACAATGAGCAGTTCTTC,TRBV30,.,.,TRBJ2-1
CASSLMRGSGGVINEQFF,TGTGCCAGCAGCTTAATGCGGGGCAGCGGGGGCGTAATTAATGAGCAGTTCTTC,TRBV7-8,TRBD2,.,TRBJ2-1
CASSFRVPRNTEAFF,TGTGCCAGCAGCTTTCGGGTTCCGAGGAACACTGAAGCTTTCTTT,TRBV7-4,.,.,TRBJ1-1
CASSSNPGLAGGYSYEQYF,TGCGCCAGCAGCTCGAATCCGGGACTAGCGGGAGGCTACTCCTACGAGCAGTACTTC,TRBV5-1,TRBD2,.,TRBJ2-7
CASTRVGGTEAFF,TGTGCCAGCACCAGGGTGGGGGGCACTGAAGCTTTCTTT,TRBV21-1,.,.,TRBJ1-1
CSAGQGRGTTEAFF,TGCAGCGCCGGACAGGGCCGTGGGACCACTGAAGCTTTCTTT,TRBV29-1,TRBD1,.,TRBJ1-1
CASSLKLQGNSPLHF,TGTGCCAGCAGCTTAAAATTGCAGGGCAATTCACCCCTCCACTTT,TRBV11-2,.,.,TRBJ1-6
CASSPGQQQDYGYTF,TGTGCCAGCAGCCCCGGACAGCAACAAGACTATGGCTACACCTTC,TRBV7-9,.,few,TRBJ1-2
CAISSRQAELGEQYF,TGTGCCATCAGTTCGAGACAGGCGGAACTGGGCGAGCAGTACTTC,TRBV10-3,.,.,TRBJ2-7
CASSLGWASGSSASYNEQFF,TGTGCCAGCAGCTTAGGGTGGGCTAGCGGGAGTTCCGCCTCCTACAATGAGCAGTTCTTC,TRBV11-3,TRBD2,.,TRBJ2-1
CASSSRQGVGTQYF,TGTGCCAGCAGCTCCAGACAGGGAGTAGGCACGCAGTATTTT,TRBV11-2,TRBD1,.,TRBJ2-3
CASSFGGVEQYF,TGTGCCAGCAGTTTTGGGGGCGTGGAGCAGTACTTC,TRBV27,.,.,TRBJ2-7
CASSQEGSGTGELFF,TGCGCCAGCAGCCAAGAAGGGAGCGGCACCGGGGAGCTGTTTTTT,TRBV4-1,.,.,TRBJ2-2
CASSENSGTQYF,TGTGCCAGCAGTGAAAATTCTGGAACCCAGTACTTC,TRBV2,.,.,TRBJ2-5
CASSLDRGSEQFF,TGTGCCAGCAGCTTGGACAGGGGCAGTGAGCAGTTCTTC,TRBV13,TRBD1,once,TRBJ2-1
CSFRNINEQFF,TGCAGCTTTCGAAACATCAATGAGCAGTTCTTC,TRBV29-1,.,.,TRBJ2-1
CSARDRGGSDTQYF,TGCAGTGCTAGAGATCGGGGGGGGTCAGATACGCAGTATTTT,TRBV20-1,TRBD2,few,TRBJ2-3
CSARVFQGGLDTEAFF,TGCAGTGCTAGAGTATTCCAGGGTGGTCTGGACACTGAAGCTTTCTTT,TRBV20-1,.,few,TRBJ1-1